The T cell receptor (beta chain) under discussion was sequenced for a study of identical twins. A universal primer site was incorporated via template switching, and the cDNA contained unique molecular identifiers. TCRdb fed the 5' RACE reads into MiXCR, producing one record per CDR3 protein. The data hold roughly 630,000 distinct CDR3 sequences, with 7.1% observed a single time. Germline CDR1 reads SGDLS; CDR2 reads YYNGEE. V was clipped by 1 base and J by 7 bases; unmatched bases: 11. This CDR3 region has 17 residues. The sample holds many counts of this clonotype. These sequences were also reported in another study, on yellow fever vaccine responses in identical twins.

The chain combines TRBV9 with TRBJ1-2; 12 bases agree with TRBD1. This clonotype was obtained from a woman under 30 in good health. The sample consisted of PBMCs. The CDR3 is CASSVSPGTGGAGGYTF. In nucleotides, the CDR3 is TGTGCCAGCAGCGTAAGTCCCGGGACAGGGGGCGCCGGTGGCTACACCTTC.